The 18 T cell receptor beta chains presented below share a single source sample, sequenced in a study of T cells after posttransplantation cyclophosphamide. Profiling relied on immunoSEQ multiplex PCR, and the TCRdb table lists in-frame clones only, not all of them. The table records 30,000 to 45,000 clones without singletons, the ten largest covering about 1.2%. Sequences were obtained from PBMCs. The receptors derive from a girl aged 5 to 17 in good health, CMV-negative, and a related stem cell transplant donor.

In this sample, this clone turned up many times. The chain combines TRBV4-1 with TRBJ2-7; TRBD1 matches at 9 bases. With 1 base clipped from V and 3 bases from J, the junction kept 4 bases outside the gene matches. Germline-derived CDR1 and CDR2 are MGHRA and YSYEKL. The CDR3 has 15 amino acids. The CDR3 loop is CASSQGTGVLYEQYF. CDR3 DNA sequence: TGCGCCAGCAGCCAAGGGACAGGGGTGCTCTACGAGCAGTACTTC.

This clone was counted ten times or more. The chain employs TRBV4-2 and TRBJ1-1; D is possibly TRBD1 (6 bases). CDR3 length: 16 residues. CDR1 and CDR2 from the germline V gene are LGHNA and YNFKEQ. Trimming took 5 bases from V and 1 from J, leaving 17 bases between them. CDR3 nucleotides: TGTGCCAGCAGCGAGAGCCCGCGGGGGCGGAACACTGAAGCTTTCTTT. Translation gives CASSESPRGRNTEAFF.

This clone occurred many times. The chain combines TRBV2 with TRBJ2-7; TRBD2 aligns across 7 bases. This CDR3 comprises 16 residues. The V gene end was trimmed by 3 bases and the J gene end by 0 bases; junction bases not matched to a gene: 8. The germline CDR1 and CDR2 sequences are SNHLY and FYNNEI. The CDR3 region has the DNA TGTGCCAGCAGTGAGGGTAGCGGGTCTTTCTCCTACGAGCAGTACTTC. Amino acid sequence: CASSEGSGSFSYEQYF. Full variable domain (outside the CDR3, taken from reference TRBV2 and TRBJ2-7): EPEVTQTPSHQVTQMGQEVILRCVPISNHLYFYWYRQILGQKVEFLVSFYNNEISEKSEIFDDQFSVERPDGSNFTLKIRSTKLEDSAMYFCASSEGSGSFSYEQYFGPGTRLTVT.

In its sample, this clone was seen many times. This chain joins TRBV28 and TRBJ1-1; maybe TRBD1 (5 bases). Germline V gives CDR1 MDHEN, CDR2 SYDVKM. Deletions cut 5 bases from V and 2 bases from J, with 9 bases between. This CDR3 region has 13 residues. The CDR3 reads CASSPTVNTEAFF. CDR3 nucleotide sequence: TGTGCCAGCAGTCCGACAGTAAACACTGAAGCTTTCTTT.

This clone was detected a few times. This sequence joins TRBV9 and TRBJ2-5; 9 bases agree with TRBD2. The CDR3 covers 14 residues. Germline lookup yields CDR1 SGDLS and CDR2 YYNGEE. The ends lost 5 bases at V and 2 bases at J; junction bases unmatched: 4. The CDR3: CASSLAGTQETQYF. CDR3 DNA sequence: TGTGCCAGCAGTCTAGCGGGAACTCAAGAGACCCAGTACTTC.

Notes on this clone: In the same sample, other DNA sequences code for this CDR3. CDR3 DNA sequence: TGTGCCAGCAGTCTGGGGGGACAGGGAGGAACCGGGGAGCTGTTTTTT. Its protein is CASSLGGQGGTGELFF. The J gene is TRBJ2-2, the V gene TRBV9; 9 bases match TRBD1. This CDR3 has 16 amino acids. The V segment lost 5 bases and the J segment 5 bases; nucleotides outside the gene matches: 10. Looked up from germline, CDR1 is SGDLS and CDR2 is YYNGEE.

The sample holds many counts of this clone. The V gene is TRBV19, the J gene TRBJ2-6; D gene unclear. CDR1 and CDR2 from the germline V gene are LNHDA and SQIVND (reference sequence). V was trimmed by 5 bases and J by 0 bases, leaving 8 bases between them. The length of the CDR3 is 15 residues. DNA for the CDR3: TGTGCCAGTAGTTACCCCAGCTCTGGGGCCAACGTCCTGACTTTC. Amino acids: CASSYPSSGANVLTF.

This clone was detected many times. The chain employs TRBV20-1 and TRBJ1-1; unclear D gene. This CDR3 comprises 11 residues. The germline CDR1 and CDR2 sequences are DFQATT and SNEGSKA (reference sequence). V was pared by 6 bases and J by 0 bases, with 5 bases between. CDR3 sequence: CSAPVNTEAFF. The DNA of the CDR3 is TGCAGTGCCCCAGTGAACACTGAAGCTTTCTTT.

Only a few counts were recorded for this clone. The junction and the germline gene differ at one end; a read error may be behind it. Here the CDR3 DNA reads TGTGACAGCAGTGAAGGGAGAGCGGGGGGGCAAACAGATACGCAGTATTTT. The encoded protein is CDSSEGRAGGQTDTQYF. The gene calls are TRBV6-1 and TRBJ2-3, with 10 positions matching TRBD2. Germline CDR1 and CDR2: MNHNS and SASEGT. The CDR3 is made up of 17 amino acids.

The V call is TRBV7-9, the J call TRBJ2-6, with TRBD2 identical over 7 bases. The CDR3 spans 19 residues. The germline V gene has CDR1 SEHNR and CDR2 FQNEAQ (reference sequence). The V gene end was trimmed by 4 bases and the J gene end by 0 bases; junction bases not matched to a gene: 12. CDR3 amino acids: CASSSWGPGGGSGANVLTF. Here the CDR3 DNA reads TGTGCCAGCAGCTCCTGGGGTCCGGGGGGAGGCTCTGGGGCCAACGTCCTGACTTTC.

This clone has at least ten counts. V is TRBV19 and J is TRBJ2-1, with a possible D match to TRBD2 (5 bases). The germline V gene encodes CDR1 LNHDA and CDR2 SQIVND (reference sequence). Trimming left V 0 bases short and J 7 bases short, with 25 bases between. This CDR3 region has 19 residues. The CDR3 DNA reads TGTGCCAGTAGTATAGATCCCATTAGCACCCTACCTCAGCGGAATGAGCAGTTCTTC. Its protein is CASSIDPISTLPQRNEQFF.

This chain uses TRBV4-3 with TRBJ2-2; no clear D gene. The germline V gene encodes CDR1 LGHNA and CDR2 YSLEER. CDR3 size: 17 residues. V lost 3 bases and J lost 3, with 17 bases in between. The chain's CDR3 is CASSHYYQNLDTGELFF. For the CDR3, the DNA is TGCGCCAGCAGCCACTACTACCAAAACCTCGACACCGGGGAGCTGTTTTTT.

This clone came up a few times. The chain is built from TRBV9 and TRBJ2-7; 7 nucleotides line up with TRBD1. J lost 3 bases, V lost 3 bases, and 9 bases had no gene match. CDR3 size: 15 residues. Germline lookup yields CDR1 SGDLS and CDR2 YYNGEE. CDR3 in DNA: TGTGCCAGCAGCGCAGGGCCGGGACAGAACTACGAGCAGTACTTC. This codes for CASSAGPGQNYEQYF.

This clone was detected ten times or more. The gene calls are TRBV19 and TRBJ2-1, with D perhaps matching TRBD2 (5 bases). CDR3 length equals 15 residues. Trimming removed 2 bases from V and 4 bases from J, with 12 bases in between. Germline assignment: CDR1 LNHDA and CDR2 SQIVND (reference sequence). The CDR3, as DNA: TGTGCCAGTAGTATATTCGGAGGAGCTTACAATGAGCAGTTCTTC. Its protein is CASSIFGGAYNEQFF.

There are many counts of this clone. The J gene is TRBJ2-4, the V gene TRBV10-2; 9 bases agree with TRBD2. Trimming took 10 bases from V and 1 from J; bases not matched to a gene: 8. The CDR3 is made up of 15 amino acids. Germline V gene sequence: CDR1 WSHSY, CDR2 SAAADI. This chain's CDR3 is CATRLAGLAKNIQYF. The CDR3, as DNA: TGCGCCACCCGGCTAGCGGGGCTTGCCAAAAACATTCAGTACTTC.

This clone was seen at least ten times. The V call is TRBV7-8, the J call TRBJ2-1, with TRBD2 matching 12 bases. Germline V gives CDR1 SGHVS, CDR2 FQNEAQ. The CDR3 consists of 16 residues. V was pared by 4 bases and J by 3 bases, with 4 bases of the junction left unmatched. The CDR3 loop is CASSSLAGGNYNEQFF. The DNA for the CDR3 is TGTGCCAGCAGCTCGCTAGCGGGAGGGAACTACAATGAGCAGTTCTTC. Combining the CDR3 with reference TRBV7-8 and TRBJ2-1 gives the whole variable domain GAGVSQSPRYKVAKRGQDVALRCDPISGHVSLFWYQQALGQGPEFLTYFQNEAQLDKSGLPSDRFFAERPEGSVSTLKIQRTQQEDSAVYLCASSSLAGGNYNEQFFGPGTRLTVL.

At least ten counts were recorded for this clone. The chain couples TRBV19 to TRBJ1-2; possibly TRBD1 for D (6 bases). Germline values: CDR1 LNHDA, CDR2 SQIVND (reference sequence). The CDR3 is 13 residues long. V was pared by 6 bases and J by 4 bases, with 12 bases between. The CDR3: CASSTGTVYGYTF. The DNA of the CDR3 is TGTGCCAGTAGCACAGGGACGGTCTATGGCTACACCTTC.

This clone was recorded at least ten times. The chain carries TRBV11-2 and TRBJ2-5, with 12 bases that match TRBD2. CDR1 SGHAT and CDR2 FQNNGV come from the germline V gene. The CDR3 has 19 amino acids. J was trimmed by 1 base and V by 1 base; bases with no gene match: 10. In nucleotides, the CDR3 is TGTGCCAGCAGCTTAGCAATCCTAGCGGGAGGGTGGGGCCAAGAGACCCAGTACTTC. It encodes CASSLAILAGGWGQETQYF. The full variable domain, in which reference TRBV11-2 and TRBJ2-5 provide the parts outside the CDR3, is EAGVAQSPRYKIIEKRQSVAFWCNPISGHATLYWYQQILGQGPKLLIQFQNNGVVDDSQLPKDRFSAERLKGVDSTLKIQPAKLEDSAVYLCASSLAILAGGWGQETQYFGPGTRLLVL.